This T cell receptor beta chain derives from a study of CD8+ T cells in alopecia areata. Findings and limits, study-wide: Affected scalp, especially in alopecia totalis/universalis, had a higher clonality than normal scalp did.

cDNA prepared by RNA extraction and subsequent reverse transcription served as the template for sequencing. The protocol was immunoSEQ multiplex PCR, while the TCRdb copy is restricted to in-frame clones and leaves out a portion. The sample consists of under 150,000 clones, approximately 60% of them appearing once. Sorting of PBMCs yielded the CD4+ and CD8+ T cells. To note about this clone: Its antigen is unknown.

The germline gives CDR1 MNHEY, CDR2 SVGAGI. The CDR3 runs 13 residues. The V and J ends lost 0 bases and 8 bases respectively, with 10 bases between them. This rearrangement joins TRBV6-5 to TRBJ1-2; a weak D match, TRBD1 (5 bases). This TCR was recovered from a human donor in good health. Material: CD8+ T cells sorted from blood. The CDR3 here is CASSYSYRGGYTF. Here the CDR3 DNA reads TGTGCCAGCAGTTACTCTTACCGGGGGGGCTACACCTTC.